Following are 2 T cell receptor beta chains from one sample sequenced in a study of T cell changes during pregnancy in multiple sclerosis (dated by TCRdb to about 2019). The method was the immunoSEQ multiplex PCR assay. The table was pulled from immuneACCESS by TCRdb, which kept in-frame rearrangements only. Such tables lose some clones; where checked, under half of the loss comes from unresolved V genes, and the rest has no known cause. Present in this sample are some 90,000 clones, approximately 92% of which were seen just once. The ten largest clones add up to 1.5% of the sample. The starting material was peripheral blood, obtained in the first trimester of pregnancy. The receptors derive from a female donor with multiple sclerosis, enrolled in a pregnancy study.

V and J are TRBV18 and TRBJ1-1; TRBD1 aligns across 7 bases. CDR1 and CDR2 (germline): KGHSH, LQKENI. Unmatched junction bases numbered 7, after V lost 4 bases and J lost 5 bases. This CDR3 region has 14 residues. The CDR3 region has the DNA TGTGCCAGCTCACATCCCGGACAGGCAACTGAAGCTTTCTTT. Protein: CASSHPGQATEAFF. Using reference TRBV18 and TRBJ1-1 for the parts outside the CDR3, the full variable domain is NAGVMQNPRHLVRRRGQEARLRCSPMKGHSHVYWYRQLPEEGLKFMVYLQKENIIDESGMPKERFSAEFPKEGPSILRIQQVVRGDSAAYFCASSHPGQATEAFFGQGTRLTVV.

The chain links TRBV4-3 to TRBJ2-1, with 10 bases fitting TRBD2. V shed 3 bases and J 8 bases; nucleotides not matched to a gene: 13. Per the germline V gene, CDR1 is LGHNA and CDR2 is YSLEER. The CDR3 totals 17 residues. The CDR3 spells CASSHRPGLASLDEQFF. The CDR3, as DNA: TGCGCCAGCAGCCATCGTCCGGGACTAGCGAGTTTGGATGAGCAGTTCTTC.